Below, one T cell receptor beta chain is given with its context. The data originate from a study of blood T cell repertoires in COVID-19. Overall study context: The analysed material was cDNA or gDNA that came from T cells, B-cell-depleted T cells, or PBMCs.

Under the authors' procedure: Reference gene primer amplification gave estimated nucleated cell counts. Using immunoSEQ multiplex PCR, the repertoire was profiled, and TCRdb retains in-frame clones only, with some absent. V, J and clone size are taken as reported in that table, and D and trimming were inferred from the DNA itself. The data show over 100,000 clones, less than 90% seen once. Germline CDR1 and CDR2: WNHNN and SYGVQD (reference sequence). The CDR3 has 14 amino acids. V dropped 7 bases and J dropped 5; count of bases not matched to a gene: 10. J is TRBJ1-2 and V is TRBV10-1; TRBD1 aligns across 7 bases. The sample consisted of peripheral blood. This clonotype was obtained from a woman aged 55-70 years with acute or convalescent COVID-19. This CDR3 is CASTSTGPGYGYTF. Here the CDR3 DNA reads TGCGCCAGCACTTCGACAGGGCCTGGGTATGGCTACACCTTC.